Listed below are T cell receptor beta chains from one sample, sequenced in a study of blood T cells in healthy people across ages. In TCRdb, the 5' RACE reads were re-called with MiXCR into one record per CDR3 protein. The sample carries 800,000 to 950,000 distinct CDR3 sequences, roughly 40% recorded once. The material sequenced was blood. The receptor set was obtained from a man between 18 and 35 years old in good health. Both conserved end residues are part of each CDR3. D genes are given only for firm matches. Some rows have no size entry. The others give once, few or many, or a class for an expanded clone.

J	size	D	V	DNA	CDR3
TRBJ2-3	.	TRBD1	TRBV7-2	TGTGCCAGCAGCTCTTCGACAGGGGGCGTATTCACAGATACGCAGTATTTT	CASSSSTGGVFTDTQYF
TRBJ2-5	.	.	TRBV3-1	TGTGCCAGCAGCCAAGGCCTCCAGAATTGGGAGACCCAGTACTTC	CASSQGLQNWETQYF
TRBJ2-5	few	TRBD1	TRBV5-1	TGCGCCAGCAGCGGACACAGGGGGCGTCGAGAGACCCAGTACTTC	CASSGHRGRRETQYF
TRBJ2-7	few	TRBD2	TRBV9	TGTGCCAGCAGCATGGCTAGCGGGGCCTACAATGAGCAGTACTTC	CASSMASGAYNEQYF
TRBJ1-6	.	.	TRBV10-3	TGTGCCATCAGTGAGTCGACCCAGGGGAATTCACCCCTCCACTTT	CAISESTQGNSPLHF
TRBJ1-5	.	TRBD1	TRBV6-1	TGTGCCAGCAAAGACAGGGACTATAATCAGCCCCAGCATTTT	CASKDRDYNQPQHF
TRBJ1-2	.	.	TRBV7-9	TGTGCCAGCAGCCCCCACAGCTTTAACTATGGCTACACCTTC	CASSPHSFNYGYTF
TRBJ1-5	.	TRBD1	TRBV16	TGTGCCAGCAGACCAGGGACAGGGCGTAATCAGCCCCAGCATTTT	CASRPGTGRNQPQHF
TRBJ2-6	.	TRBD1	TRBV9	TGTGCCAGCAGCATCCGGACAGGCAACTCTGGGGCCAACGTCCTGACTTTC	CASSIRTGNSGANVLTF
TRBJ2-5	once	.	TRBV3-1	TGTGCCAGCAGCCAAGAATTGGGGAGGCTAGTCGGAAATGAGCAGTACTTC	CASSQELGRLVGNEQYF
TRBJ2-3	.	.	TRBV7-8	TGTGCCAGCAACCTCCTGGGGGCTTCTAGCACAGATACGCAGTATTTT	CASNLLGASSTDTQYF
TRBJ1-1	.	.	TRBV4-3	TGCGCCAGCAGCCAGGCAGGGTCTGAAGCTTTCTTT	CASSQAGSEAFF
TRBJ1-2	few	.	TRBV4-1	TGCGCCAGCAGCCCTTTACCAGGGACTTCCGGGACGCAAACTAACTATGGCTACACCTTC	CASSPLPGTSGTQTNYGYTF
TRBJ1-5	.	TRBD1	TRBV5-6	TGTGCCAGCAGGCACGGGACAGGTTGGGATCAGCCCCAGCATTTT	CASRHGTGWDQPQHF
TRBJ2-7	many	.	TRBV6-6	TGTGCCAGCAGTCCTCTGGCGGGGGCCAGCTCCTACGAGCAGTACTTC	CASSPLAGASSYEQYF
TRBJ2-3	few	TRBD1	TRBV20-1	TGCAGTGCCCCCCACAGGGGAACACACACAGATACGCAGTATTTT	CSAPHRGTHTDTQYF
TRBJ2-5	.	.	TRBV20-1	TGCAGTGCTAGAGATATGGGGGAGACCCAGTACTTC	CSARDMGETQYF
TRBJ2-1	.	TRBD1	TRBV20-1	TGCAGTGCTAGAGTACAGGGGGCCTACAATGAGCAGTTCTTC	CSARVQGAYNEQFF
TRBJ2-5	many	TRBD2	TRBV3-1	TGTGCCAGCAGCGTGGGACTAGCGGACCAACAAGAGACCCAGTACTTC	CASSVGLADQQETQYF
TRBJ1-1	.	TRBD1	TRBV19	TGTGCCAGTAGTATGCGGTTCGGCAGGGGGCGCGCCACTGAAGCTTTCTTT	CASSMRFGRGRATEAFF
TRBJ1-5	.	TRBD1	TRBV20-1	TGCAGTGCTGGCTACAGGGGAGGCCAGCCCCAGCATTTT	CSAGYRGGQPQHF
TRBJ2-5	many	.	TRBV2	TGTGCCAGCAGTGATGAGGGTAGCTTCCAAGAGACCCAGTACTTC	CASSDEGSFQETQYF
TRBJ2-5	.	TRBD2	TRBV6-6	TGTGCCAGACGAAGACTAGCGCAAGAGACCCAGTACTTC	CARRRLAQETQYF
TRBJ2-7	few	.	TRBV6-5	TGTGCCAGCAGTGTATCTCGGGGGGCTTACAATGAGCAGTACTTC	CASSVSRGAYNEQYF
TRBJ1-5	.	.	TRBV19	TGTGCCAGTAGTATTCGGCGGAATAGCAATCAGCCCCAGCATTTT	CASSIRRNSNQPQHF
TRBJ2-2	few	.	TRBV10-3	TGTGCCATGTGGGACCAGAACACCGGGGAGCTGTTTTTT	CAMWDQNTGELFF
TRBJ1-5	few	TRBD1	TRBV12-3/TRBV12-4	TGTGCCAGCAGTAGTAACCGGGACAGGGAGGGAGGCAATCAGCCCCAGCATTTT	CASSSNRDREGGNQPQHF
TRBJ1-5	.	.	TRBV6-2/TRBV6-3	TGTGCCAGCAGTTACGAGAGGGGCAATCAGCCCCAGCATTTT	CASSYERGNQPQHF
TRBJ2-5	few	TRBD2	TRBV6-5	TGTGCCAGCAGTTACCGGGGAACTAGCGGGGCCAACCAAGAGACCCAGTACTTC	CASSYRGTSGANQETQYF
TRBJ1-2	few	TRBD1	TRBV3-1	TGTGCCAGCAGACCAGGGGGCACCTCTTATGGCTACACCTTC	CASRPGGTSYGYTF
TRBJ2-7	many	.	TRBV4-3	TGCGCCAGCAGCCAAGATTGGCCAGGGGTACCCTACGAGCAGTACTTC	CASSQDWPGVPYEQYF
TRBJ2-3	.	TRBD1	TRBV20-1	TGCAGTGCTAGAGATGCGGGACAGGGGACAGATACGCAGTATTTT	CSARDAGQGTDTQYF
TRBJ1-1	.	.	TRBV5-1	TGCGCCAGCAGCTTGGAAGGATCAACATTGAACACTGAAGCTTTCTTT	CASSLEGSTLNTEAFF
TRBJ1-5	few	.	TRBV5-5	TGTGCCAGCAGCCTGGATCAGGGCCTCAATCAGCCCCAGCATTTT	CASSLDQGLNQPQHF
TRBJ1-2	once	TRBD1	TRBV20-1	TGCAGTGCACAGACAGGGGGCAGGAATGTGGGTAGTGACTACACCTTC	CSAQTGGRNVGSDYTF
TRBJ1-4	.	.	TRBV4-1	TGCGCCAGCAGCCCTTCTTACGGACTAGTAATTGAAAAACTGTTTTTT	CASSPSYGLVIEKLFF